The rows below give T cell receptor beta chains drawn from one sample of a study of control samples from healthy donors and cancer patients. Some clones are missing from TCRdb's copy, which holds only in-frame ones; the method was immunoSEQ multiplex PCR. The sample has tens of thousands of clones, 80% to 95% seen once. The sample was PBMCs. The receptors here all came from a man aged 25 to 45 with colorectal cancer. Both conserved end residues are part of each CDR3. D genes are given only for firm matches. Only some rows state a clone size, as once, few, many or a class for expanded clones.

d_call	clone_size	j_call	v_call	cdr3_aa	cdr3_nt
.	.	TRBJ1-1	TRBV10-3	CAISEEAQLNTEAFF	TGTGCCATCAGTGAGGAGGCGCAGTTGAACACTGAAGCTTTCTTT
.	.	TRBJ2-2	TRBV13	CASSGPGRTGELFF	TGTGCCAGCAGCGGTCCCGGAAGGACCGGGGAGCTGTTTTTT
TRBD1	.	TRBJ1-5	TRBV19	CASGGTGGTSNQPQHF	TGTGCCAGCGGAGGGACAGGAGGGACGAGCAATCAGCCCCAGCATTTT
.	few	TRBJ2-1	TRBV18	CASSPAQGTNNEQFF	TGTGCCAGCTCACCAGCTCAGGGGACGAACAATGAGCAGTTCTTC
.	.	TRBJ1-1	TRBV10-1	CASDRRGRNTEAFF	TGCGCCAGCGACAGGAGGGGTAGGAACACTGAAGCTTTCTTT
.	.	TRBJ1-1	TRBV7-9	CASSLVLGNTEAFF	TGTGCCAGCAGCTTAGTACTAGGGAACACTGAAGCTTTCTTT
TRBD2	.	TRBJ2-2	TRBV6-5	CASSLAGVNTGELFF	TGTGCCAGCAGTCTAGCGGGGGTGAACACCGGGGAGCTGTTTTTT
TRBD2	.	TRBJ2-7	TRBV6-5	CASSGLAGAYEQYF	TGTGCCAGCAGCGGACTAGCGGGGGCCTACGAGCAGTACTTC
TRBD1	.	TRBJ1-4	TRBV15	CATSRAGWQGAANEKLFF	TGTGCCACCAGCAGAGCGGGATGGCAGGGGGCTGCTAATGAAAAACTGTTTTTT
.	.	TRBJ2-4	TRBV29-1	CSARDSSLAKNIQYF	TGCAGCGCCCGAGACAGCTCTCTAGCCAAAAACATTCAGTACTTC
.	.	TRBJ2-7	TRBV10-2	CASSARNEQYF	TGCGCCAGCAGTGCTAGGAACGAGCAGTACTTC
.	once	TRBJ2-3	TRBV9	CASSGGAVTDTQYF	TGTGCCAGCAGCGGGGGGGCAGTAACAGATACGCAGTATTTT
TRBD1	.	TRBJ1-5	TRBV19	CASGTGDQPQHF	TGTGCCAGTGGGACAGGGGATCAGCCCCAGCATTTT
.	.	TRBJ1-1	TRBV5-4	CASSLEQGVNTEAFF	TGTGCCAGCAGCTTGGAACAGGGCGTGAACACTGAAGCTTTCTTT
.	once	TRBJ2-7	TRBV12-3/TRBV12-4	CASSPTPGGEQYF	TGTGCCAGCAGCCCGACCCCCGGTGGGGAGCAGTACTTC
.	once	TRBJ2-2	TRBV10-2	CASSEIAVNTGELFF	TGCGCCAGCAGTGAAATTGCAGTCAACACCGGGGAGCTGTTTTTT
.	.	TRBJ2-2	TRBV6-6	CASSYGTQTGELFF	TGTGCCAGCAGTTACGGTACACAGACCGGGGAGCTGTTTTTT
TRBD2	.	TRBJ2-3	TRBV6-5	CASKLAGADTQYF	TGTGCCAGCAAACTAGCGGGGGCAGATACGCAGTATTTT
TRBD1	.	TRBJ2-1	TRBV6-5	CASSSRQGVDNDQFF	TGTGCCAGCAGTAGCAGACAGGGGGTGGACAATGATCAGTTCTTC
.	.	TRBJ1-1	TRBV14	CASSQDQGTEAFF	TGTGCCAGCAGCCAAGACCAGGGCACTGAAGCTTTCTTT
TRBD1	.	TRBJ1-1	TRBV4-1	CASSPTGTGGSGEAFF	TGCGCCAGCAGCCCAACCGGGACAGGGGGCAGTGGTGAAGCTTTCTTT
.	.	TRBJ2-3	TRBV4-3	CASSHPQGLGGDTQYF	TGCGCCAGCAGCCACCCTCAGGGGCTTGGGGGAGATACGCAGTATTTT
.	.	TRBJ2-6	TRBV9	CASSVLASGANVLTF	TGTGCCAGCAGCGTTTTGGCATCTGGGGCCAACGTCCTGACTTTC
TRBD1	.	TRBJ2-3	TRBV6-5	CASSRQGATDTQYF	TGTGCCAGCAGTAGACAGGGGGCTACAGATACGCAGTATTTT
.	.	TRBJ2-1	TRBV10-3	CATTSLENNEQFF	TGTGCCACTACCTCCCTGGAGAACAATGAGCAGTTCTTC
.	.	TRBJ1-6	TRBV2	CASSEGTTNSPLHF	TGTGCCAGCAGTGAAGGAACTACTAATTCACCCCTCCACTTT
.	.	TRBJ2-3	TRBV7-2	CASSSRLTDTQYF	TGTGCCAGCAGCTCGCGGCTCACAGATACGCAGTATTTT
TRBD1	few	TRBJ1-2	TRBV5-4	CASSLLGQYYGYTF	TGTGCCAGCAGCCTACTGGGACAGTACTATGGCTACACCTTC
.	.	TRBJ2-1	TRBV6-2/TRBV6-3	CASSATGSNNEQFF	TGTGCCAGCAGTGCCACGGGGTCGAACAATGAGCAGTTCTTC
TRBD1	.	TRBJ2-3	TRBV10-2	CASRGQGLLDTQYF	TGCGCCAGCAGGGGACAGGGGTTGTTGGATACGCAGTATTTT
.	.	TRBJ2-3	TRBV11-2	CASSLFGDTQYF	TGTGCCAGCAGCTTATTCGGGGATACGCAGTATTTT
TRBD2	.	TRBJ2-2	TRBV27	CASSLLGSSGGAGELFF	TGTGCCAGCAGCCTTCTGGGGTCTAGCGGGGGGGCCGGGGAGCTGTTTTTT
.	.	TRBJ2-7	TRBV19	CASSTGSSYEQYF	TGTGCCAGTAGTACAGGGAGTTCCTACGAGCAGTACTTC
TRBD1	.	TRBJ2-2	TRBV2	CASTRGFTGELFF	TGTGCCAGCACCAGGGGGTTTACCGGGGAGCTGTTTTTT
.	.	TRBJ1-5	TRBV7-9	CASSLVRDESSVEPQHF	TGTGCCAGCAGCTTAGTACGAGACGAGAGCTCGGTGGAGCCCCAGCATTTT
TRBD1	.	TRBJ1-1	TRBV12-3/TRBV12-4	CASRSTGDIEAFF	TGTGCCAGCAGATCTACAGGGGACATAGAAGCTTTCTTT
TRBD1	few	TRBJ1-1	TRBV19	CASTYRQGSEAFF	TGTGCCAGTACCTACCGACAGGGCTCTGAAGCTTTCTTT
.	.	TRBJ2-7	TRBV18	CASSSSSYEQYF	TGTGCCAGCTCGTCGAGCTCCTACGAGCAGTACTTC
TRBD1	.	TRBJ1-1	TRBV11-2	CASSTEGGQGTEAFF	TGTGCCAGCAGCACCGAAGGGGGCCAGGGGACTGAAGCTTTCTTT
TRBD1	.	TRBJ2-1	TRBV11-3	CASSSPQGGLNEQFF	TGTGCCAGCAGCTCTCCCCAAGGGGGCCTCAATGAGCAGTTCTTC
.	.	TRBJ1-1	TRBV4-3	CASSPEFGGLTEAFF	TGCGCCAGCAGCCCCGAGTTTGGGGGGCTCACTGAAGCTTTCTTT
.	.	TRBJ1-1	TRBV5-5	CASSLWGRGTEAFF	TGTGCCAGCAGCTTGTGGGGGAGGGGGACTGAAGCTTTCTTT
.	.	TRBJ1-1	TRBV18	CASSPLEGNTEAFF	TGTGCCAGCTCCCCCCTTGAAGGGAACACTGAAGCTTTCTTT
TRBD1	.	TRBJ2-6	TRBV4-3	CASGTGWTGANVLTF	TGCGCCAGCGGGACAGGGTGGACTGGGGCCAACGTCCTGACTTTC
.	.	TRBJ2-7	TRBV24-1	CATSDPTPPYEQYF	TGTGCCACCAGTGATCCTACCCCTCCCTACGAGCAGTACTTC
.	.	TRBJ2-1	TRBV9	CASSVGLVFNEQFF	TGTGCCAGCAGCGTAGGACTAGTTTTCAATGAGCAGTTCTTC
.	.	TRBJ2-3	TRBV7-2	CASSFFSWTDTQYF	TGTGCCAGCAGCTTCTTTAGCTGGACAGATACGCAGTATTTT